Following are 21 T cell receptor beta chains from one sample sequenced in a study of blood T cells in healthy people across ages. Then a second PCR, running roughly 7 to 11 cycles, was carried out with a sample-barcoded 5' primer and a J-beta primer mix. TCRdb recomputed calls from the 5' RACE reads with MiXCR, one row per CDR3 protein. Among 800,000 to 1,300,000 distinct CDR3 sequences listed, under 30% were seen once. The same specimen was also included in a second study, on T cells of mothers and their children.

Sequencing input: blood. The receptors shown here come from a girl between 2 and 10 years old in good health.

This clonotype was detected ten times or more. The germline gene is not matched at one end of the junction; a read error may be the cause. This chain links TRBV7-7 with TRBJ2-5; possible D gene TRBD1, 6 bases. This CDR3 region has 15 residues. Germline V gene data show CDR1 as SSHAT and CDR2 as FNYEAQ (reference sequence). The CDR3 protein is CASSFSPGVGETQYF. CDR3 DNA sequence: TGTGCTAGCAGCTTCTCTCCAGGGGTCGGTGAGACCCAGTACTTC.

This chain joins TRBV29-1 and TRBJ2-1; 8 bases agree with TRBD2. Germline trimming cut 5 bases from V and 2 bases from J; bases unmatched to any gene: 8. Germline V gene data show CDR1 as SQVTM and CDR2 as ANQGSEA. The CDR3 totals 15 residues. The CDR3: CSVQSGGIAYNEQFF. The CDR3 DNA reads TGCAGCGTTCAAAGCGGGGGTATCGCCTACAATGAGCAGTTCTTC.

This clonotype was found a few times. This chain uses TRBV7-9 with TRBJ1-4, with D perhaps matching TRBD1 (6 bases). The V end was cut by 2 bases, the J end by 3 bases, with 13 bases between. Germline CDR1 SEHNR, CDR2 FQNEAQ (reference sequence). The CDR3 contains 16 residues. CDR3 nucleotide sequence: TGTGCCAGCAGCTTAAGGCCGGACAGCTCTAATGAAAAACTGTTTTTT. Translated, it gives CASSLRPDSSNEKLFF. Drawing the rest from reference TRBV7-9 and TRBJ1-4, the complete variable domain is DTGVSQNPRHKITKRGQNVTFRCDPISEHNRLYWYRQTLGQGPEFLTYFQNEAQLEKSRLLSDRFSAERPKGSFSTLEIQRTEQGDSAMYLCASSLRPDSSNEKLFFGSGTQLSVL.

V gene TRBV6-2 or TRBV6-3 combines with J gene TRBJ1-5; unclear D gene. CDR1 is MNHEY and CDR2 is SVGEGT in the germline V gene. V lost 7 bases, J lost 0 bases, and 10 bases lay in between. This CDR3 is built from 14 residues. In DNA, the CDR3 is TGTGCCAGCATATCGGAATTTAGCAATCAGCCCCAGCATTTT. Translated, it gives CASISEFSNQPQHF.

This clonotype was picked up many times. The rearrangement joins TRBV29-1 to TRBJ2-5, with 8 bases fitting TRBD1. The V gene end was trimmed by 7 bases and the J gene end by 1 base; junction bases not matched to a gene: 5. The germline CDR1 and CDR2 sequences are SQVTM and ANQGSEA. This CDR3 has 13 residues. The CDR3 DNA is TGCAGCGCCGTCGACAGGGGCCAAGAGACCCAGTACTTC. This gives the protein CSAVDRGQETQYF.

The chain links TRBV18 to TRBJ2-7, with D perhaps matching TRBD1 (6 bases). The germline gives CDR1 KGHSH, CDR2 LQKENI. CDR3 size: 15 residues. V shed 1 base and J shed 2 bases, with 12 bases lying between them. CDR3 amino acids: CASSPLGADPYEQYF. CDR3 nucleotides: TGTGCCAGCTCACCACTGGGGGCCGACCCCTACGAGCAGTACTTC.

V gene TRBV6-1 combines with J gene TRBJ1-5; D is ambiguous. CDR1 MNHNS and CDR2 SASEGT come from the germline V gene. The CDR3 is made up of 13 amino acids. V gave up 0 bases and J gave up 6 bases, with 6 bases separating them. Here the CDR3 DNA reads TGTGCCAGCAGTGAAGCCGGGAGTCAGCCCCAGCATTTT. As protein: CASSEAGSQPQHF.

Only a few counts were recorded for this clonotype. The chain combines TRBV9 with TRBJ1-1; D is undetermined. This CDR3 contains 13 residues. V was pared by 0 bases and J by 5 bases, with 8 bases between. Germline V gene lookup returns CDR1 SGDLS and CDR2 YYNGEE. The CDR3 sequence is CASSVGAGTEAFF. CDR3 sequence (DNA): TGTGCCAGCAGCGTAGGCGCCGGGACTGAAGCTTTCTTT.

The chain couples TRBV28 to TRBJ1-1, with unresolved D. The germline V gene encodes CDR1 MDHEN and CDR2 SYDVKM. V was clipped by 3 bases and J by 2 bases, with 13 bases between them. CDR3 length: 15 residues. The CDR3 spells CASSFAGTGNTEAFF. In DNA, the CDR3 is TGTGCCAGCAGTTTCGCGGGCACGGGAAACACTGAAGCTTTCTTT.

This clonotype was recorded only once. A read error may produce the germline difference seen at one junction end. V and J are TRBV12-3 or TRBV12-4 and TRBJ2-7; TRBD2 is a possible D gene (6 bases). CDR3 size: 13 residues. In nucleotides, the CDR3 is TGTGCCAGCAGTTTAGGTCGGGGGAACGAGCAGTCCTTC. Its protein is CASSLGRGNEQSF.

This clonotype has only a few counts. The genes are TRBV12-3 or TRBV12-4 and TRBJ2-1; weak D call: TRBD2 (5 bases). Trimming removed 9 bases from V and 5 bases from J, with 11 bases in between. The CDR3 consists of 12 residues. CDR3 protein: CASRTSHNEQFF. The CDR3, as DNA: TGTGCCAGTCGGACTTCCCACAATGAGCAGTTCTTC.

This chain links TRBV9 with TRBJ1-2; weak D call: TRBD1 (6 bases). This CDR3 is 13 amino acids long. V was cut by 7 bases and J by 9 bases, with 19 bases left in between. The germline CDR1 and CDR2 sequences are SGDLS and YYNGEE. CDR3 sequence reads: CASDGTPGRSYTF. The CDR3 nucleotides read TGTGCCAGCGACGGGACACCGGGGCGTAGCTACACCTTC.

The CDR3 coding sequence is TGTGCCAGCAGCCTATTTAACAATGAGCAGTTCTTC. It yields the protein CASSLFNNEQFF. The chain has TRBV13 and TRBJ2-1, with no clear D. This CDR3 is built from 12 residues. Germline assignment: CDR1 PRHDT and CDR2 FYEKMQ (reference sequence). Between the trimmed V and J ends, which lost 5 bases and 5 bases, there was a span of 7 bases. The whole variable domain, remainder taken from reference TRBV13 and TRBJ2-1, is AAGVIQSPRHLIKEKRETATLKCYPIPRHDTVYWYQQGPGQDPQFLISFYEKMQSDKGSIPDRFSAQQFSDYHSELNMSSLELGDSALYFCASSLFNNEQFFGPGTRLTVL.

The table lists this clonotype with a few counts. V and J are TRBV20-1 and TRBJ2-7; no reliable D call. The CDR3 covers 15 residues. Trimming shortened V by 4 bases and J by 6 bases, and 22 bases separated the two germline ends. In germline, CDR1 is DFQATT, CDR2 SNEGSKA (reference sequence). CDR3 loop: CSATNGAGSLGEQYF. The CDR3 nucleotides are TGCAGTGCTACAAACGGTGCAGGTAGCCTTGGCGAGCAGTACTTC.

As DNA, the CDR3 is TGTGCCAGCAGCCCCGGCCCCTCGAAGACCCAGTACTTC. This encodes CASSPGPSKTQYF. This rearrangement joins TRBV7-3 to TRBJ2-5; D gene ambiguous. Germline V gives CDR1 SGHTA, CDR2 FQGTGA. CDR3 length: 13 residues. Trimming removed 5 bases at V and 6 bases at J, with 13 bases between.

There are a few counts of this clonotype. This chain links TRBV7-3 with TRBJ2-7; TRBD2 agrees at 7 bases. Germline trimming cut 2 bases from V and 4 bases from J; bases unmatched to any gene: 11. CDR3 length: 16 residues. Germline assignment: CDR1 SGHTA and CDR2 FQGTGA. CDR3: CASSLRGLAGDYEQYF. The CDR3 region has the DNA TGTGCCAGCAGCTTACGAGGTTTGGCGGGGGATTACGAGCAGTACTTC.

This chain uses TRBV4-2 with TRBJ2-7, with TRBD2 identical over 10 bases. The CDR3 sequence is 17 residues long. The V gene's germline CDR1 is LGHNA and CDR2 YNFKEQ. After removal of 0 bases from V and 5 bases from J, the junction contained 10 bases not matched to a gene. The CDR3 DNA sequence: TGTGCCAGCAGCCAAGAAGATGAGGGACTAGCGTTCGACGAGCAGTACTTC. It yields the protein CASSQEDEGLAFDEQYF.

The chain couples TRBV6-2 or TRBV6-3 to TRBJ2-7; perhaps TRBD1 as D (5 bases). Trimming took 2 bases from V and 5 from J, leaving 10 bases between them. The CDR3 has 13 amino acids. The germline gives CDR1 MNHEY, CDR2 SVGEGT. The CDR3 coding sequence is TGTGCCAGCAGTTACGACAGCGAGGACGAGCAGTACTTC. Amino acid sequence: CASSYDSEDEQYF.

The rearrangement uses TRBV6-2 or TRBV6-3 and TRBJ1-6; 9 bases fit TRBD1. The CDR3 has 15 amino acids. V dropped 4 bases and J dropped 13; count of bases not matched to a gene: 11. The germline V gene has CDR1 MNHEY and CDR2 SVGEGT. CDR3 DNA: TGTGCCAGCAGTTTGACCGGGACAGGGAGTTCGCCCCTCCACTTT. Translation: CASSLTGTGSSPLHF.

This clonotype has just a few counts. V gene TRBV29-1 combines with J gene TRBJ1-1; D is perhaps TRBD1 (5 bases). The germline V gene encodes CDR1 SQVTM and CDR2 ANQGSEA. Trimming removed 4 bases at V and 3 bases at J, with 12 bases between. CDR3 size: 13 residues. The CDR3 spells CSVVGTGYTEAFF. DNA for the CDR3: TGCAGCGTTGTAGGGACGGGGTACACTGAAGCTTTCTTT.

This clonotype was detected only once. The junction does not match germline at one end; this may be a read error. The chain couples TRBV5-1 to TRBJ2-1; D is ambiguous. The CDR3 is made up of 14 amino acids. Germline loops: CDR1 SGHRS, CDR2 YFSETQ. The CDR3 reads CVSSAVQGGNEQFF. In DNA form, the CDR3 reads TGCGTCAGCAGTGCTGTTCAAGGTGGCAATGAGCAGTTCTTC. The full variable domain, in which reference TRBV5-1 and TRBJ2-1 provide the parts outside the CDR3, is KAGVTQTPRYLIKTRGQQVTLSCSPISGHRSVSWYQQTPGQGLQFLFEYFSETQRNKGNFPGRFSGRQFSNSRSEMNVSTLELGDSALYLCVSSAVQGGNEQFFGPGTRLTVL.